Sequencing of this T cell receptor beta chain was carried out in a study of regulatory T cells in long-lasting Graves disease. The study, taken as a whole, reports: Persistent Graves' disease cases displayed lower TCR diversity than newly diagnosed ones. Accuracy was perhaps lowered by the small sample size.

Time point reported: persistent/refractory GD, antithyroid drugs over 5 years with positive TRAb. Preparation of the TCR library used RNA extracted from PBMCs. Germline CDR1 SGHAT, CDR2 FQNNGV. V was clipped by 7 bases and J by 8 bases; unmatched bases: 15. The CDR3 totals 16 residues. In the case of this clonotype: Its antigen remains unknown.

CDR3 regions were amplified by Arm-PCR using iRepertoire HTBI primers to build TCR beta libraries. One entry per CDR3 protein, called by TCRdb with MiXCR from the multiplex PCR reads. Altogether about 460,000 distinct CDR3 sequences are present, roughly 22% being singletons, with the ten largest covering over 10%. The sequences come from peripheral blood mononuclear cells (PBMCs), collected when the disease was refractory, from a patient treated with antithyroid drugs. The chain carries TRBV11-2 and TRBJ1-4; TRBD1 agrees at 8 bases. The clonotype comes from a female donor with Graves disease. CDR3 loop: CASTQSPGTGGEKLFF. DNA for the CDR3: TGTGCCAGCACCCAATCCCCCGGAACAGGGGGGGAAAAACTGTTTTTT.